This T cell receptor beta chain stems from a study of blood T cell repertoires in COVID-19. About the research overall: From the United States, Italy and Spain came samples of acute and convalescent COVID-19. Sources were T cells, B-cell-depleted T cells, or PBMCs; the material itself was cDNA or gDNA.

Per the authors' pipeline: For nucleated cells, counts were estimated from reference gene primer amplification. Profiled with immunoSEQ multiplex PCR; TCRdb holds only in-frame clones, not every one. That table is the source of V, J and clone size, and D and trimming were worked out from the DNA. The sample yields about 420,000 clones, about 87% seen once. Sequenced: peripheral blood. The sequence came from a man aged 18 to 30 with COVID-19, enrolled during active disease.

In DNA form, the CDR3 reads TGCGCCAGCCGGGACAGGACAGGGGGCAAGGTCGGGGAGCTGTTTTTT. This translates into CASRDRTGGKVGELFF. V usage is TRBV5-1 and J usage is TRBJ2-2; 11 nucleotides match TRBD1. CDR1 is SGHRS and CDR2 is YFSETQ in the germline V gene. V shed 7 bases and J 7 bases; nucleotides not matched to a gene: 12. There are 16 residues in the CDR3.